The T cell receptor beta chain under discussion was sequenced for a study of tumor-infiltrating lymphocytes in primary liver carcinoma. Findings and caveats of the study: Whereas tumor region pairs overlapped more, tumor-adjacent and tumor-blood pairs overlapped less.

V lost 5 bases, J lost 4 bases, and 15 bases lay in between. The V gene's germline CDR1 is SGHTA and CDR2 FQGTGA. This CDR3 has 15 residues. This clonotype was recorded many times. What it recognizes is unknown. Co-extraction of both nucleic acids (RNA and DNA) used roughly 19-33 mg of unsorted bulk tissue. With roughly 0.5 ug total RNA as template and a constant-region primer, TCR beta cDNA was made. A slightly modified ARM-PCR protocol with three nested multiplex PCR rounds produced these TCR beta libraries. TRBV1-TRBV30 forward primers paired with a C-beta reverse primer drove the first two PCR rounds, roughly 10 cycles each. In TCRdb, the multiplex PCR reads were re-called with MiXCR into one record per CDR3 protein. Altogether about 84,000 distinct CDR3 sequences are present, around 70% being singletons, with the ten largest covering approximately 19%.

The receptor comes from a man aged 35 to 55 with primary liver carcinoma and hepatitis B virus infection. V is TRBV7-3 and J is TRBJ2-1; D is unclear. Sequencing was performed on liver tumor tissue from sampling region 1. Subset in this sample: tumor region T1, superior pole. The CDR3 sequence is CASSPNAGSYNEQFF. CDR3 DNA sequence: TGTGCCAGCAGCCCGAATGCCGGGTCTTACAATGAGCAGTTCTTC.